A selection of T cell receptor beta chains follows, all from one sample in a study of CD8 T cells in Susac syndrome. TCRdb recomputed calls from the immunoSEQ multiplex PCR reads with MiXCR, one row per CDR3 protein. There are hundreds of thousands of distinct CDR3 sequences in the sample; more than 80% occur only once, and about 0.1% lies in the top ten. The sample taken for sequencing was CD8+ T cells from PBMCs. The origin of the receptors is a human donor with multiple sclerosis. The CDR3 runs from the conserved cysteine through the conserved F or W. The D gene is left open where the match is weak. Only part of the rows carry a size: once, few, many, or a class if the clone is expanded.

J: TRBJ2-7
V: TRBV7-8
D: -
size: -
DNA: TGTGCCAGCAGCGGGGCAGGGTCCCCCTACGAGCAGTACTTC
CDR3: CASSGAGSPYEQYF

J: TRBJ2-7
V: TRBV20-1
D: -
size: -
DNA: TGCAGTGCTCTGATGACGGACCACTCTTTCTACGAGCAGTACTTC
CDR3: CSALMTDHSFYEQYF

J: TRBJ2-5
V: TRBV25-1
D: -
size: -
DNA: TGTGCCAGCAGGACCTTTCAAATGGACGGTTACCAAGAGACCCAGTACTTC
CDR3: CASRTFQMDGYQETQYF

J: TRBJ1-1
V: TRBV4-1
D: -
size: -
DNA: TGCGCCAGAAGTCTTAAGGATTCCGGGACATACCGGGGCACTGAAGCTTTCTTT
CDR3: CARSLKDSGTYRGTEAFF

J: TRBJ2-3
V: TRBV20-1
D: TRBD2
size: -
DNA: TGCAGTGCTATACTAGCGGGAGGAGATACGCAGTATTTT
CDR3: CSAILAGGDTQYF

J: TRBJ1-2
V: TRBV29-1
D: TRBD1
size: once
DNA: TGCAGCGTAACAGGGGGCTCTAACTATGGCTACACCTTC
CDR3: CSVTGGSNYGYTF

J: TRBJ2-7
V: TRBV12-5
D: -
size: -
DNA: TGTGCTAGTGGTTTGGTTGGGGGCGTCCACGAGCAGTACTTC
CDR3: CASGLVGGVHEQYF

J: TRBJ1-5
V: TRBV25-1
D: -
size: once
DNA: TGTGCCAGCTCCGGTACCCTCGGGCCCCAGCATTTT
CDR3: CASSGTLGPQHF

J: TRBJ2-1
V: TRBV7-9
D: -
size: few
DNA: TGTGCCAGCAGCCGCGATTACAATGAGCAGTTCTTC
CDR3: CASSRDYNEQFF

J: TRBJ2-1
V: TRBV6-1
D: -
size: -
DNA: TGTGCCAGCAGCCCCCTGAGTGGGAGTATGGATGAGCAGTTCTTC
CDR3: CASSPLSGSMDEQFF

J: TRBJ2-7
V: TRBV2
D: TRBD2
size: -
DNA: TGTGCCAGCAGTGAAACGGTTCTGTCGGGACTAGCGGTACCCCGAGAGCAGTACTTC
CDR3: CASSETVLSGLAVPREQYF

J: TRBJ2-1
V: TRBV7-9
D: TRBD1
size: -
DNA: TGTGCCAGCAGCTTAGTGGAGGGACAGGGGGCTTATGAGCAGTTCTTC
CDR3: CASSLVEGQGAYEQFF

J: TRBJ1-5
V: TRBV7-6
D: TRBD1
size: -
DNA: TGTGCCAGCAGCTTAGATGGCAGGGGGTCGCAGCCCCAGCATTTT
CDR3: CASSLDGRGSQPQHF

J: TRBJ1-3
V: TRBV20-1
D: TRBD1
size: -
DNA: TGCAGTGCTAGACTGGGACAGGACTCCTCTGGAAACACCATATATTTT
CDR3: CSARLGQDSSGNTIYF

J: TRBJ1-1
V: TRBV10-2
D: TRBD1
size: -
DNA: TGCGCCACCCTACTGGACAGGGTGCCGAACACTGAAGCTTTCTTT
CDR3: CATLLDRVPNTEAFF

J: TRBJ2-2
V: TRBV7-7
D: TRBD1
size: -
DNA: TGTGCTAGCAGCTCACCCGACAGGGGAAGGGCCGGGGAGCTGTTTTTT
CDR3: CASSSPDRGRAGELFF

J: TRBJ2-2
V: TRBV13
D: TRBD2
size: -
DNA: TGTGCCAGCAGCCCAGAGCGGGGGGTCACCGGGGAGCTGTTTTTT
CDR3: CASSPERGVTGELFF

J: TRBJ2-7
V: TRBV3-1
D: TRBD1
size: -
DNA: TGTGCCAGCAGCCCTCGAGGGACAGAAGCCTACGAGCAGTACTTC
CDR3: CASSPRGTEAYEQYF